This T cell receptor (beta chain) was recorded in a study of T cells after posttransplantation cyclophosphamide. Whole-study findings and limits: Recipient CMV seropositivity and CMV reactivation strongly tracked TRB clonality. Later post-transplant blood repertoires were often dominated by donor CD8+ memory clones. TRB overlap between skin or GI tissue T cells and blood was limited.

Concerning this clone itself: Its antigen remains unidentified.

Sampled 1 year posttransplant, controls received myeloablative marrow transplants, methotrexate and a calcineurin inhibitor. CDR1 is MNHEY, CDR2 SVGAGI, per germline. Trimming cost V 8 bases and J 5 bases; bases outside gene matches: 8. This CDR3 spans 14 amino acids. Libraries were prepared by immunoSEQ multiplex PCR; TCRdb keeps only in-frame clonotypes and omits some of them. The table includes about 21,000 clones, 80% to 90% detected once. The source was PBMCs, collected approximately 370 days after allogeneic stem cell transplant with calcineurin inhibitor and methotrexate. The clonotype originates from a female patient aged 25-39 years who received an allogeneic stem cell transplant from an unrelated donor, was CMV-positive, and had acute and chronic GVHD. Some T cells could come from the graft donor. V usage is TRBV6-5 and J usage is TRBJ2-1; 8 positions agree with TRBD2. The CDR3 spells CASSLAGLNNEQFF. The CDR3, as DNA: TGTGCCAGCTCTCTAGCGGGCCTTAACAATGAGCAGTTCTTC.